This T cell receptor beta chain was found in a study of CD8+ T cells in alopecia areata. This sample's treatment: oral pan-JAK inhibitor, 5-10 mg twice daily. Extraction of RNA preceded its reverse transcription into cDNA, which served as the sequencing template. The protocol was immunoSEQ multiplex PCR, while the TCRdb copy is restricted to in-frame clones and leaves out a portion. Counted here are 150,000 to 200,000 clones, 55% to 70% occurring once; the ten biggest clones make up roughly 5%. Per germline, CDR1 GTSNPN and CDR2 SVGIG (reference sequence). This CDR3 is built from 14 residues. With V trimmed by 3 bases and J by 8 bases, 7 bases remained unmatched.

The clonotype comes from a human donor with alopecia areata. Sequenced here: CD4+ T cells sorted from blood, sampled at week 24, from a patient treated with tofacitinib. The chain uses TRBV30 and TRBJ1-4; 9 bases fit TRBD1. This chain's CDR3 is CAWSTGQGQEKLFF. The DNA of the CDR3 is TGTGCCTGGAGCACAGGACAGGGGCAGGAAAAACTGTTTTTT.